This TCR beta chain is from a study of T cell repertoires in ileal Crohn's disease (dated by TCRdb to the late 2010s). Regarding the research as a whole: The median duration of disease was 7.5 to 9.5 years, and at the time of surgery around 35% of patients were active smokers. Surgery was performed for a complication in all patients, with stricturing disease in roughly 60% and penetrating disease in approximately 40%. Roughly half of the patients were given postoperative therapy, with about 19 on anti-TNF agents and approximately 12 on thiopurines. Biopsies taken from the proximal margin of the surgical specimen were designated as MI samples. Around 550 nanograms of biopsy DNA per sample were submitted for commercial TCRB immunosequencing. A prospective multicentre cohort supplied the 50 or so Crohn's disease patients whose TCR repertoires were analysed. The study was conducted in parallel with a multicentre cohort built to find predictors of early endoscopic recurrence after ileocolonic resection. A Rutgeerts score above i0 was used to define endoscopic postoperative recurrence. The study sequenced approximately 170 mucosal samples from around 52 patients, taken at several locations on the surgical specimen and at postoperative endoscopy.

Library method: the immunoSEQ multiplex PCR assay. CDR3 regions were amplified from genomic DNA by Adaptive Biotechnology using a two-step, amplification bias-controlled multiplex PCR. The first PCR used primers for every V and J gene segment; the second PCR added barcodes and Illumina adapters. CDR3 libraries were sequenced using an Illumina instrument. The published analysis was carried out like this. Vendor-provided pipelines were combined with custom analysis of raw data in R/Bioconductor under R version 3.3.0. Clonality, ranging from 0 to 1, was calculated as the inverse of the normalised Shannon entropy of all productive clones. High-frequency clones were defined as the repertoire share of the top 100 clones, retaining only clones passing a 95% confidence test. The Simpson index measured repertoire diversity, and the Morisita-Horn index measured overlap between samples. Not all clones reach the TCRdb copy of this immuneACCESS table, which keeps in-frame sequences only. Checked studies attribute under half of the gap to unresolved V genes and leave the rest unexplained. V and J calls and clone size are copied from that table; D and trimming were computed from the DNA. Recorded for this sample are thousands of clones; about 78% of them occurred a single time. Under 35% of the sample goes to the ten largest clones.

The junction shows trimming of 6 bases on V and 2 bases on J, plus 17 bases between the germline ends. The cysteine opens and the phenylalanine closes a CDR3 of 15 amino acids. The DNA shown is the 45-base CDR3, in frame from base 1. CDR1 and CDR2 (MDHEN, SYDVKM) derive from the germline V gene. The time point tag for this specimen amounts to: proximal margin of the surgical specimen (macroscopically non-inflamed). Adults with ileal or ileocolonic Crohn's disease and an indication for ileocolonic resection were eligible for inclusion. Whole ileal mucosal biopsies were stored frozen at -80°C before DNA extraction. Genomic DNA was isolated from frozen whole biopsies using a TRizol-based method, and the DNA was quantified with a NanoDrop 2000 spectrophotometer. Broad study findings and their caveats: A significantly higher proportion of clonal expansions was observed in active smokers at surgery than in non-smokers (approximately 26% vs 20%, p=0.02). Mucosal CD4 and CD8 T cells were sorted and sequenced only in a subgroup of patients, whose size was not stated. Compared with CD4 T cells, sorted CD8 T cells contained more high-frequency clones, which suggests that the mucosal expansions were mostly CD8. Higher percentages of high-frequency clones at the time of surgery were linked to endoscopic recurrence, and every patient with clonality above 26.8% (18/57) had recurrence.

To note about this clone: It lacks a known antigen. Qualities for individual bases were not recorded, and no much larger clone is one base off.

The chain joins TRBV28 to TRBJ2-7; the D gene is possibly TRBD1 or TRBD2, each agreeing over 5 bases. Sequencing input: ileal tissue. This clonotype was sampled from an adult with Crohn's disease. The DNA sequence is TGTGCCAGCAGCACACCCGGGACGGGTCCCTACGAGCAGTACTTC. Its protein reads: CASSTPGTGPYEQYF.